The clone carrying this T cell receptor (beta chain) appeared many times. Duration under 3 months, a NOSPECS grade of at least 4, and a Clinical Activity Score of at least 3 characterized the ophthalmopathy patients. From more than 8 ml of fresh peripheral blood, PBMCs were isolated. This CDR3 region has 14 residues. Germline loops: CDR1 MDHEN, CDR2 SYDVKM. Between the trimmed V and J ends, which lost 7 bases and 1 base, there was a span of 14 bases. The sample belongs to a study of T cells in Graves' hyperthyroidism and ophthalmopathy. There were TCR beta CDR3 regions amplified from RNA transcripts. The TCR CDR3 first-round RT-PCR relied on the HTBI primer set. MiXCR, run by TCRdb on the multiplex PCR reads, gives a single entry per CDR3 protein. The sample contains under 400,000 distinct CDR3 sequences, 15% to 20% of which appear only once.

Sequenced material: blood. The rearrangement uses TRBV28 and TRBJ2-7, with a possible D match to TRBD1 (6 bases). This TCR came from a woman aged 40 to 50 with Graves' ophthalmopathy. CDR3 nucleotide sequence: TGTGCCAGCAATATACAGGGTCGATCCTACGAGCAGTACTTC. This sequence encodes CASNIQGRSYEQYF. The full variable domain, completed using reference TRBV28 and TRBJ2-7, is DVKVTQSSRYLVKRTGEKVFLECVQDMDHENMFWYRQDPGLGLRLIYFSYDVKMKEKGDIPEGYSVSREKKERFSLILESASTNQTSMYLCASNIQGRSYEQYFGPGTRLTVT.